Shown below are 3 T cell receptor beta chains from a single sample sequenced in a study of cytomegalovirus exposure and HLA in healthy donors. PCR was performed using 60 Vbeta and 13 Jbeta primers. The method was immunoSEQ multiplex PCR; TCRdb's version includes in-frame clones alone and lacks a portion of them. The table shows about 130,000 clones, with around 77% occurring only once. The sample taken for sequencing was PBMCs. The receptors here all came from a woman in her forties in good health and CMV-seropositive.

The J gene is TRBJ1-4, the V gene TRBV6-5, with D maybe TRBD1 (5 bases). Trimming stripped 5 bases from V and 3 bases from J, with 10 bases between. The germline CDR1 and CDR2 sequences are MNHEY and SVGAGI. This CDR3 region has 14 residues. The DNA of the CDR3 is TGTGCCAGCAGTGCTCAGGGTTCTAATGAAAAACTGTTTTTT. This sequence encodes CASSAQGSNEKLFF.

The V call is TRBV15, the J call TRBJ1-2, with D perhaps TRBD1 (5 bases). The V and J ends lost 1 base and 4 bases respectively, with 16 bases between them. The CDR3 is 16 residues long. Germline V lookup: CDR1 LNHNV, CDR2 YYDKDF (reference sequence). CDR3 sequence (DNA): TGTGCCACCAGCAGAGCTGGAGGGGCAGAGAGCTATGGCTACACCTTC. Translating it yields CATSRAGGAESYGYTF.

The chain carries TRBV10-2 and TRBJ2-5, with 9 bases aligning to TRBD1. Trimming cost V 4 bases and J 5 bases; bases outside gene matches: 5. The germline V gene encodes CDR1 WSHSY and CDR2 SAAADI. The CDR3 consists of 14 residues. The CDR3 sequence is CASSGDREYETQYF. The CDR3 coding sequence is TGCGCCAGCAGTGGGGACAGGGAATACGAGACCCAGTACTTC.